The T cell receptor (beta chain) described here comes from a study of T cell responses to AZD1222 COVID-19 vaccine. Across the study: Investigators merged groups given second doses at roughly 4 or roughly 12 weeks.

Study-level findings and limits: Samples come after the peak T cell response, not at day 14. Among spike-specific TCRs, nearly half reportedly target unmutated variant regions.

The protocol was immunoSEQ multiplex PCR, while the TCRdb copy is restricted to in-frame clones and leaves out a portion. The table lists more than 150,000 clones, approximately 92% of them singletons. To note about this clone: The antigen is not known.

The input for sequencing was peripheral blood, taken on day 0 of AZD1222 vaccination. The sequence derives from an adult in good health.

CDR3 sequence (DNA): TGTGCCAGCAGCAGGGACAGGGTTACCACCGGGGAGCTGTTTTTT. It codes for CASSRDRVTTGELFF. The V gene is TRBV6-2 or TRBV6-3, the J gene TRBJ2-2; 9 bases agree with TRBD1. Trimming cost V 6 bases and J 4 bases; bases outside gene matches: 6. This CDR3 contains 15 residues. Germline loops: CDR1 MNHEY, CDR2 SVGEGT.